Each of the 25 T cell receptor beta chains below was sequenced from the same sample in a study of cytomegalovirus exposure and HLA in healthy donors. The PCR was carried out with 60 Vbeta primers and 13 Jbeta primers. Using immunoSEQ multiplex PCR, the repertoire was profiled, and TCRdb retains in-frame clones only, with some absent. The sample lists roughly 170,000 clones; around 80% were seen once. Sequences were obtained from PBMCs. These receptors were obtained from a female donor in good health and CMV-seronegative.

This sequence joins TRBV7-2 and TRBJ2-7, with 11 bases that match TRBD2. Germline loops: CDR1 SGHTA, CDR2 FQGNSA. V shed 4 bases, J shed 5 bases, and the junction held 7 bases outside the gene matches. The CDR3 runs 15 residues. CDR3 in amino acids: CASSSRLAGHNEQYF. The CDR3 DNA reads as TGTGCCAGCAGCTCCCGACTAGCGGGACACAACGAGCAGTACTTC.

The chain joins TRBV6-5 to TRBJ1-1; TRBD1 aligns across 7 bases. V was clipped by 4 bases and J by 0 bases; unmatched bases: 5. The germline V gene has CDR1 MNHEY and CDR2 SVGAGI. This CDR3 has 15 residues. CDR3 sequence: CASSLSGQMNTEAFF. CDR3 DNA: TGTGCCAGCAGTTTATCGGGACAGATGAACACTGAAGCTTTCTTT.

This chain links TRBV15 with TRBJ2-3; maybe TRBD2 (7 bases). This CDR3 has 17 amino acids. Between the trimmed V and J ends, which lost 5 bases and 0 bases, there was a span of 18 bases. In germline, CDR1 is LNHNV, CDR2 YYDKDF (reference sequence). For the CDR3, the DNA is TGTGCCACCAGCCCCCGACGTGCGGGGGCCAGCACAGATACGCAGTATTTT. Translating gives CATSPRRAGASTDTQYF.

The rearrangement links TRBV28 to TRBJ2-7; 8 nucleotides match TRBD2. J gave up 2 bases and V 7 bases, and 10 bases lay outside the gene matches. Germline-derived CDR1 and CDR2 are MDHEN and SYDVKM. The CDR3 loop spans 15 amino acids. CDR3 bases: TGTGCCAGCACCTTGAGCGGGAGTGGAGCCTACGAGCAGTACTTC. Translation gives CASTLSGSGAYEQYF. Full variable domain (rest looked up from reference TRBV28 and TRBJ2-7): DVKVTQSSRYLVKRTGEKVFLECVQDMDHENMFWYRQDPGLGLRLIYFSYDVKMKEKGDIPEGYSVSREKKERFSLILESASTNQTSMYLCASTLSGSGAYEQYFGPGTRLTVT.

This clone was observed a single time. The gene calls are TRBV18 and TRBJ2-5; a weak D match, TRBD2 (5 bases). The CDR3 is 13 residues long. CDR1 and CDR2 (germline): KGHSH, LQKENI. V lost 2 bases, J lost 5 bases, and 9 bases lay in between. CDR3 DNA: TGTGCCAGCTCACCAGGAGGCGCGGAGACCCAGTACTTC. As protein: CASSPGGAETQYF.

The genes are TRBV6-1 and TRBJ2-2, with a tentative D call TRBD1 (6 bases). The CDR3 length is 14 residues. Germline V gene lookup returns CDR1 MNHNS and CDR2 SASEGT. Trimming took off 5 bases at V and 4 bases at J, with 11 bases between the two ends. The CDR3 reads CASSPQGITGELFF. For the CDR3, the DNA is TGTGCCAGCAGTCCGCAGGGGATCACCGGGGAGCTGTTTTTT.

V is TRBV27 and J is TRBJ2-7; D perhaps matches TRBD2 (6 bases). Trimming stripped 4 bases from V and 0 bases from J, with 10 bases between. Germline V gene data show CDR1 as MNHEY and CDR2 as SMNVEV (reference sequence). The CDR3 length is 14 residues. The CDR3 nucleotides are TGTGCCAGCAGTTCAGGGACTTACTCCTACGAGCAGTACTTC. Amino acids: CASSSGTYSYEQYF.

This clone was counted only a few times. V usage is TRBV29-1 and J usage is TRBJ2-3; D perhaps matches TRBD1 (5 bases). CDR3 length equals 15 residues. With 5 bases removed from V and 5 bases from J, the gap between germline ends came to 20 bases. Germline loops: CDR1 SQVTM, CDR2 ANQGSEA. CDR3 loop: CSVRSAQGRGDTQYF. DNA of the CDR3: TGCAGCGTTCGGAGCGCCCAAGGAAGGGGAGATACGCAGTATTTT.

V gene TRBV14 combines with J gene TRBJ1-3; unclear D gene. Germline lookup yields CDR1 SGHDN and CDR2 FVKESK. The ends were cut back, 5 bases at V and 0 bases at J, with 5 bases in the middle. This CDR3 has 13 residues. The CDR3 DNA reads TGTGCCAGCAGCGGGAGCTCTGGAAACACCATATATTTT. Translating it yields CASSGSSGNTIYF.

The V call is TRBV7-2, the J call TRBJ2-3; 15 positions agree with TRBD2. Trimming took 4 bases from V and 3 from J; bases not matched to a gene: 8. Germline lookup yields CDR1 SGHTA and CDR2 FQGNSA. There are 18 residues in the CDR3. The chain's CDR3 is CASSSQGTSGRRTDTQYF. The CDR3 bases are TGTGCCAGCAGCTCGCAGGGGACTAGCGGGAGGAGGACAGATACGCAGTATTTT.

The V gene is TRBV7-9, the J gene TRBJ2-3, with TRBD2 identical over 14 bases. The trim removed 5 bases at V and 10 bases at J, leaving 11 bases unmatched. This CDR3 comprises 16 residues. Germline V gene lookup returns CDR1 SEHNR and CDR2 FQNEAQ (reference sequence). This CDR3 is CASSPLPTSGGAAQYF. The CDR3 DNA follows: TGTGCCAGCAGCCCCCTCCCGACTAGCGGGGGGGCGGCGCAGTATTTT.

The chain employs TRBV20-1 and TRBJ1-1, with D hard to call. Trimming took 4 bases from V and 1 from J, leaving 4 bases between them. CDR1 and CDR2 from the germline V gene are DFQATT and SNEGSKA (reference sequence). The CDR3 consists of 11 residues. The CDR3 sequence: CSATRNTEAFF. The CDR3 nucleotides are TGCAGTGCTACTAGGAACACTGAAGCTTTCTTT.

This chain uses TRBV6-1 with TRBJ1-2; 8 nucleotides line up with TRBD1. V dropped 6 bases and J dropped 7; count of bases not matched to a gene: 10. The CDR3 runs to 14 residues. The germline CDR1 and CDR2 sequences are MNHNS and SASEGT. CDR3 nucleotide sequence: TGTGCCAGCAGCTCGAGGGGCAGGGGGCTTGGCTACACCTTC. Protein: CASSSRGRGLGYTF.

The chain employs TRBV7-2 and TRBJ1-2; D unclear. Trimming removed 2 bases from V and 4 bases from J, with 5 bases in between. The CDR3 has 12 residues. Germline V gene sequence: CDR1 SGHTA, CDR2 FQGNSA. The CDR3 DNA sequence: TGTGCCAGCAGCTTAAACAGCTATGGCTACACCTTC. The encoded protein is CASSLNSYGYTF.

V gene TRBV5-8 combines with J gene TRBJ1-5, with 7 bases matching TRBD1. This CDR3 has 16 residues. Looked up from germline, CDR1 is SGHTS and CDR2 is YDEGEE. The J segment lost 2 bases and the V segment lost 3 bases, leaving 8 bases of the junction unmatched. CDR3 region: CASSWGRGSGNQPQHF. CDR3 DNA: TGTGCCAGCAGCTGGGGCAGGGGGTCAGGCAATCAGCCCCAGCATTTT.

The rearrangement links TRBV18 to TRBJ1-1; TRBD1 matches 10 bases. Germline CDR1 and CDR2: KGHSH and LQKENI. V lost 1 base, J lost 4 bases, and 6 bases stayed unmatched. CDR3 length equals 16 residues. CDR3 DNA: TGTGCCAGCTCACCACGTTCCGGACAGGGGGGCACTGAAGCTTTCTTT. Amino acid sequence: CASSPRSGQGGTEAFF. Using reference TRBV18 and TRBJ1-1 for the parts outside the CDR3, the full variable domain is NAGVMQNPRHLVRRRGQEARLRCSPMKGHSHVYWYRQLPEEGLKFMVYLQKENIIDESGMPKERFSAEFPKEGPSILRIQQVVRGDSAAYFCASSPRSGQGGTEAFFGQGTRLTVV.

As DNA, the CDR3 is TGCGCCAGCAGTTCCCAAGTACGGGATGAGCAGTTCTTC. It specifies CASSSQVRDEQFF. This chain uses TRBV5-1 with TRBJ2-1; D not certain. The CDR3 sequence is 13 residues long. The germline CDR1 and CDR2 sequences are SGHRS and YFSETQ. Trimming took off 5 bases at V and 8 bases at J, with 14 bases between the two ends. Filled out from reference TRBV5-1 and TRBJ2-1, the complete variable domain reads KAGVTQTPRYLIKTRGQQVTLSCSPISGHRSVSWYQQTPGQGLQFLFEYFSETQRNKGNFPGRFSGRQFSNSRSEMNVSTLELGDSALYLCASSSQVRDEQFFGPGTRLTVL.

A note on this clone: One junction end disagrees with the germline gene, perhaps due to a read error. This chain links TRBV2 with TRBJ1-2; D gene unclear. This CDR3 is built from 12 residues. The germline CDR1 and CDR2 sequences are SNHLY and FYNNEI. The CDR3 DNA reads as TGTGCCAGCAGGGAAGACTTGAGGGGCTACACCTTC. It codes for CASREDLRGYTF.

V usage is TRBV11-2 and J usage is TRBJ2-1; D is possibly TRBD1 (6 bases). Between the trimmed V and J ends, which lost 3 bases and 0 bases, there was a span of 12 bases. This CDR3 comprises 16 residues. The germline CDR1 and CDR2 sequences are SGHAT and FQNNGV. For the CDR3, the DNA is TGTGCCAGCAGCTTTCGAGCGGACAGCTCCTACAATGAGCAGTTCTTC. Its translation: CASSFRADSSYNEQFF.

Notes on this clone: An end of the junction differs from the germline gene, which may be a read error. The chain carries TRBV7-9 and TRBJ2-7; D perhaps matches TRBD1 (6 bases). The germline V gene has CDR1 SEHNR and CDR2 FQNEAQ (reference sequence). The CDR3 consists of 18 residues. The CDR3 is CSSSFSNRRQVVRYEQYF. CDR3 bases: TGTTCCAGCAGCTTCTCGAATCGAAGACAGGTCGTTCGTTACGAGCAGTACTTC.

This chain links TRBV9 with TRBJ2-1; perhaps TRBD2 as D (5 bases). CDR3 size: 17 residues. V lost 0 bases and J 0 bases, leaving 13 bases between the germline ends. Germline-derived CDR1 and CDR2 are SGDLS and YYNGEE. CDR3 amino acids: CASSVDYRDYSYNEQFF. In DNA, the CDR3 is TGTGCCAGCAGCGTAGATTACCGGGATTACTCCTACAATGAGCAGTTCTTC.

This clone occurred once. The V gene is TRBV29-1, the J gene TRBJ1-3; 7 positions match TRBD1. V shed 4 bases, J shed 2 bases, and the junction held 2 bases outside the gene matches. There are 13 residues in the CDR3. Germline CDR1 reads SQVTM; CDR2 reads ANQGSEA. This chain's CDR3 is CSVGGTAGNTIYF. The CDR3 DNA reads TGCAGCGTTGGAGGGACAGCTGGAAACACCATATATTTT.

A few counts support this clone. The V gene is TRBV7-2, the J gene TRBJ1-5, with D possibly matching TRBD1 (5 bases). The CDR3 has 15 amino acids. The germline V gene has CDR1 SGHTA and CDR2 FQGNSA. Trimming took off 2 bases at V and 2 bases at J, with 10 bases between the two ends. This chain's CDR3 is CASSLQGMGNQPQHF. In DNA, the CDR3 is TGTGCCAGCAGCTTACAGGGTATGGGCAATCAGCCCCAGCATTTT.

J is TRBJ2-7 and V is TRBV28; 11 nucleotides line up with TRBD2. The CDR3 runs to 15 residues. With V trimmed by 7 bases and J by 2 bases, 7 bases remained unmatched. CDR1 is MDHEN and CDR2 is SYDVKM in the germline V gene. Here the CDR3 DNA reads TGTGCCAGCAAAGTGGGGACTAGCGGTCCCTACGAGCAGTACTTC. Translating it yields CASKVGTSGPYEQYF.

This chain uses TRBV7-3 with TRBJ2-5, with 12 bases fitting TRBD2. CDR3 length: 18 residues. Trimming at V came to 5 bases and at J to 4 bases, leaving 14 bases not matched to a gene. Per the germline V gene, CDR1 is SGHTA and CDR2 is FQGTGA. CDR3 amino acids: CASSTTSGGTGARETQYF. The CDR3 coding sequence is TGTGCCAGCAGCACGACTAGCGGGGGCACTGGGGCTCGAGAGACCCAGTACTTC.